This TCR beta chain was identified in a study of CD8+CD57+ T cells in acquired aplastic anemia. Study context: Sorted CD4+ and CD8+ cells yielded around 3 ug of DNA on average.

All sequencing subjects had displayed CD8+CD57+ cell expansion on flow cytometry. All participating patients were living with severe acquired aplastic anemia. TCR beta VDJ and CDR3 profiles were obtained from a genomic DNA template. MiXCR, applied by TCRdb to the reads, yields one record per CDR3 protein. This table has 300,000 or so distinct CDR3 sequences, under 65% appearing once. Germline V gives CDR1 SNHLY, CDR2 FYNNEI. The CDR3 length is 16 residues. V lost 6 bases to trimming and J lost 0 bases; unmatched junction nucleotides: 6. The clonotype originates from a human donor with aplastic anemia. Input material: sorted CD4+, CD8+, or CD8+CD57+ T cells (not recorded which) from PBMCs. This chain connects TRBV2 to TRBJ2-5; 11 bases agree with TRBD2. The CDR3 DNA sequence: TGTGCCAGCAGCGTTCTAGCGGGGGGTAACCAAGAGACCCAGTACTTC. Translating it yields CASSVLAGGNQETQYF.